Presented here are 21 T cell receptor beta chains from one specimen sequenced in a study of T cell therapy after organ transplantation. Their antigens are not known. This table comes from immunoSEQ multiplex PCR, and its TCRdb copy is limited to in-frame clones, with some not included. Seen here are about 20,000 clones, about 83% observed once, and the top ten hold 30% to 45%. Time point defined: 20-29 weeks after completion of therapy. The sample in question was CD8+ T cells from blood, obtained after autologous CMV-specific T cell therapy. These receptors came from a human patient who had received a solid organ transplant and had CMV disease. The T cells may partly be graft donor cells.

CDR3 sequence (DNA): TGCGCCAGCAGCCAAGAGGGCCGCAGCACAGATACGCAGTATTTT. Translating it yields CASSQEGRSTDTQYF. The chain couples TRBV4-1 to TRBJ2-3; no firm D call. Germline CDR1 is MGHRA and CDR2 is YSYEKL. The CDR3 loop spans 15 amino acids. Trimming removed 0 bases at V and 0 bases at J, with 7 bases between.

The chain uses TRBV14 and TRBJ1-1; D not resolved. CDR1 and CDR2 from the germline V gene are SGHDN and FVKESK. The V end lost 6 bases, the J end lost 7 bases, and 15 bases lay between the germline ends. This CDR3 contains 13 residues. In nucleotides, the CDR3 is TGTGCCAGCAGGCACCCACGGGAGTTTGAAGCTTTCTTT. Amino acid sequence: CASRHPREFEAFF.

V usage is TRBV19 and J usage is TRBJ2-2; the D is unclear. This CDR3 contains 13 residues. Germline lookup yields CDR1 LNHDA and CDR2 SQIVND (reference sequence). Trimming took 8 bases from V and 2 from J, leaving 9 bases between them. The CDR3 is CASPGPNTGELFF. The CDR3 DNA follows: TGTGCCAGTCCAGGACCCAACACCGGGGAGCTGTTTTTT. Based on the CDR3 plus reference TRBV19 and TRBJ2-2, the full variable domain is DGGITQSPKYLFRKEGQNVTLSCEQNLNHDAMYWYRQDPGQGLRLIYYSQIVNDFQKGDIAEGYSVSREKKESFPLTVTSAQKNPTAFYLCASPGPNTGELFFGEGSRLTVL.

The CDR3 nucleotides are TGTGCCAGCAGCTTGGGTCCGGGAGAAGGAGAGACCCAGTACTTC. Translated, it gives CASSLGPGEGETQYF. V is TRBV5-4 and J is TRBJ2-5, with D maybe TRBD2 (6 bases). The V end was cut by 0 bases, the J end by 4 bases, with 13 bases between. Germline V gene sequence: CDR1 SGHNT, CDR2 YYREEE (reference sequence). CDR3 size: 15 residues. The full variable domain, its missing parts supplied by reference TRBV5-4 and TRBJ2-5, is ETGVTQSPTHLIKTRGQQVTLRCSSQSGHNTVSWYQQALGQGPQFIFQYYREEENGRGNFPPRFSGLQFPNYSSELNVNALELDDSALYLCASSLGPGEGETQYFGPGTRLLVL.

V is TRBV6-5 and J is TRBJ2-7, with D perhaps assigned TRBD1 or TRBD2 (5 bases each). V was clipped by 8 bases and J by 3 bases, with 14 bases between them. There are 13 residues in the CDR3. CDR1 and CDR2 from the germline V gene are MNHEY and SVGAGI. CDR3 protein: CASGSWGNYEQYF. CDR3 bases: TGTGCCAGCGGGAGCTGGGGCAACTACGAGCAGTACTTC.

This rearrangement joins TRBV27 to TRBJ1-3, with D hard to call. With 11 bases removed from V and 0 bases from J, the gap between germline ends came to 8 bases. Germline CDR1 reads MNHEY; CDR2 reads SMNVEV (reference sequence). The CDR3 is 12 amino acids. This CDR3 is CAVGGSGNTIYF. The CDR3 bases are TGTGCCGTGGGAGGCTCTGGAAACACCATATATTTT.

The chain uses TRBV5-4 and TRBJ2-1, with D maybe TRBD2 (6 bases). Deletions cut 2 bases from V and 8 bases from J, with 17 bases between. The CDR3 is 15 amino acids. Germline V gene sequence: CDR1 SGHNT, CDR2 YYREEE (reference sequence). This CDR3 reads CASSFRGGNFDEQFF. Written as DNA, the CDR3 is TGTGCCAGCAGCTTTCGTGGGGGGAATTTCGATGAGCAGTTCTTC.

V and J are TRBV6-5 and TRBJ1-1; D not certain. The CDR3 sequence is 12 residues long. Germline CDR1 is MNHEY and CDR2 is SVGAGI. Trimming removed 4 bases at V and 7 bases at J, with 10 bases between. The CDR3 DNA follows: TGTGCCAGCAGTTTAGGACGGGGTGAAGCTTTCTTT. Translated: CASSLGRGEAFF.

The rearrangement joins TRBV27 to TRBJ1-2; 9 bases are a match to TRBD1. Per the germline V gene, CDR1 is MNHEY and CDR2 is SMNVEV (reference sequence). J was trimmed by 6 bases and V by 4 bases; bases with no gene match: 9. The CDR3 runs 15 residues. The CDR3 spells CASSSTGGAGNGYTF. CDR3 DNA sequence: TGTGCCAGCAGTTCAACAGGGGGCGCGGGCAATGGCTACACCTTC.

V is TRBV27 and J is TRBJ2-7, with D perhaps matching TRBD2 (5 bases). CDR1 is MNHEY and CDR2 is SMNVEV in the germline V gene (reference sequence). V lost 2 bases to trimming and J lost 4 bases, with 12 bases between them. This CDR3 spans 14 amino acids. DNA of the CDR3: TGTGCCAGCAGTTTAGCCGGGGTCACATACGAGCAGTACTTC. It translates to CASSLAGVTYEQYF.

This chain links TRBV9 with TRBJ1-3; the match to TRBD1 covers 12 bases. Germline CDR1 reads SGDLS; CDR2 reads YYNGEE. V was pared by 4 bases and J by 0 bases, with 8 bases of the junction left unmatched. This CDR3 contains 18 residues. CDR3 loop: CASSIGTGGLFSGNTIYF. DNA for the CDR3: TGTGCCAGCAGCATCGGGACAGGGGGCCTCTTCTCTGGAAACACCATATATTTT.

V gene TRBV6-5 combines with J gene TRBJ1-5; no clear D gene. This CDR3 region has 14 residues. The germline gives CDR1 MNHEY, CDR2 SVGAGI. Trimming cost V 7 bases and J 0 bases, with 10 bases left between them. CDR3 DNA sequence: TGTGCCAGCAATCCCGGGAATAGCAATCAGCCCCAGCATTTT. Encoded protein: CASNPGNSNQPQHF.

This clone turned up a few times. The V call is TRBV6-5, the J call TRBJ2-4; D not resolved. The CDR3 length is 15 residues. V was shortened by 7 bases and J by 1 base, with 14 bases between the two germline ends. CDR1 is MNHEY and CDR2 is SVGAGI in the germline V gene. In nucleotides, the CDR3 is TGTGCCAGCACCATCGACGAGACTGCCAAAAACATTCAGTACTTC. Residues: CASTIDETAKNIQYF.

The chain couples TRBV6-6 to TRBJ2-7; tentative D call: TRBD1 (6 bases). Trimming cost V 4 bases and J 0 bases, with 13 bases left between them. CDR1 and CDR2 (germline): MNHNY, SVGAGI (reference sequence). The length of the CDR3 is 15 residues. The CDR3, as DNA: TGTGCCAGCAGTTTTGAGGGACAAATCTCCTACGAGCAGTACTTC. This gives the protein CASSFEGQISYEQYF.

The rearrangement uses TRBV25-1 and TRBJ1-1; TRBD1 aligns across 10 bases. This CDR3 is 15 amino acids long. Germline lookup yields CDR1 MGHDK and CDR2 SYGVNS. Trimming removed 5 bases from V and 5 bases from J; junction bases left unmatched: 8. For the CDR3, the DNA is TGTGCCAGCAGTAGACGGACAGGGGGGAAGACTGAAGCTTTCTTT. Protein product: CASSRRTGGKTEAFF.

V gene TRBV29-1 combines with J gene TRBJ2-3; 9 bases are a match to TRBD1. CDR3 size: 15 residues. V trimming: 8 bases; J trimming: 4 bases; junction bases outside the gene matches: 13. Germline CDR1 is SQVTM and CDR2 is ANQGSEA. CDR3 loop: CSSEGGQGVADTQYF. CDR3 nucleotides: TGCAGCTCTGAGGGGGGACAGGGCGTCGCAGATACGCAGTATTTT.

The gene calls are TRBV14 and TRBJ2-6; D is undetermined. Germline V CDR1 and CDR2: SGHDN, FVKESK. The V and J ends lost 4 bases and 1 base respectively, with 2 bases between them. The CDR3 loop spans 13 amino acids. This CDR3 is CASSPSGANVLTF. CDR3 nucleotide sequence: TGTGCCAGCAGCCCTTCTGGGGCCAACGTCCTGACTTTC.

The chain employs TRBV7-9 and TRBJ2-7; TRBD1 might be the D (5 bases). With 10 bases removed from V and 0 bases from J, the gap between germline ends came to 19 bases. CDR3 length: 15 residues. CDR1 is SEHNR and CDR2 is FQNEAQ in the germline V gene (reference sequence). DNA of the CDR3: TGTGCCATTGCCAGGGTTCCAGACCCCTCCTACGAGCAGTACTTC. Translation gives CAIARVPDPSYEQYF.

The V gene is TRBV27, the J gene TRBJ1-1; D possibly corresponds to TRBD1 (5 bases). The V gene lost 0 bases and the J gene lost 4 bases, with 12 bases spanning the gap. In germline, CDR1 is MNHEY, CDR2 SMNVEV (reference sequence). This CDR3 is 15 amino acids long. The CDR3 loop is CASSLSKAGGTEAFF. As DNA, the CDR3 is TGTGCCAGCAGTTTATCAAAGGCGGGGGGCACTGAAGCTTTCTTT.

This rearrangement joins TRBV19 to TRBJ2-1; 11 nucleotides agree with TRBD1. The CDR3 runs to 14 residues. CDR1 and CDR2 from the germline V gene are LNHDA and SQIVND (reference sequence). V shed 5 bases and J 9 bases; nucleotides not matched to a gene: 6. The CDR3 loop reads CASSVTGTGGEQFF. The CDR3 region has the DNA TGTGCCAGTAGTGTTACCGGGACAGGGGGTGAGCAGTTCTTC.

V is TRBV5-1 and J is TRBJ1-1; D unresolved. Deletions cut 0 bases from V and 4 bases from J, with 13 bases between. This CDR3 comprises 15 residues. Germline V gives CDR1 SGHRS, CDR2 YFSETQ. DNA of the CDR3: TGCGCCAGCAGCTTGGATCGCTTCCCGGGCACTGAAGCTTTCTTT. It is translated as CASSLDRFPGTEAFF.